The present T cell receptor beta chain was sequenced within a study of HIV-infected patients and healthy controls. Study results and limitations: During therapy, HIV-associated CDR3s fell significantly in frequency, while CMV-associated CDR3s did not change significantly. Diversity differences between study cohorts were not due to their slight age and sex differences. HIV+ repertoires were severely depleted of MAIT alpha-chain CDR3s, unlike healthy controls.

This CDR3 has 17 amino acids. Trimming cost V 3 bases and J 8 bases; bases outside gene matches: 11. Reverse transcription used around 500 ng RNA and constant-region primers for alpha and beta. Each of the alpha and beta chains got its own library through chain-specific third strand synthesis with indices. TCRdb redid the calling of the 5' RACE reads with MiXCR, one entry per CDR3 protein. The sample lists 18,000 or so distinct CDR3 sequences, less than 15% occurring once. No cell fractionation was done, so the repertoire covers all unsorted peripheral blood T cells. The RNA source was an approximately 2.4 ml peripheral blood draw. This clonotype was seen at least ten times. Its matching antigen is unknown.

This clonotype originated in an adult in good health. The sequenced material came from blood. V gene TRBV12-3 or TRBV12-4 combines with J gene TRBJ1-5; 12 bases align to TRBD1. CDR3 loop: CASSLTPGQGAPKPQHF. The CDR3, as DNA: TGTGCCAGCAGTTTGACGCCGGGACAGGGGGCTCCGAAGCCCCAGCATTTT.